This TCR beta chain was obtained from a study of blood T cell repertoires in COVID-19. V was cut by 4 bases and J by 3 bases, with 15 bases left in between. The germline V gene encodes CDR1 LGHDT and CDR2 YNNKEL (reference sequence). This CDR3 has 15 residues. The table came from immunoSEQ multiplex PCR; TCRdb's copy has only in-frame clones and leaves some out. The sample contains a few hundred thousand clones, 85% to 90% of which appear only once. This sequence was found in a woman aged 25 to 45 who had been exposed to COVID-19. The chain is built from TRBV3-1 (or the pseudogene TRBV3-2) and TRBJ1-2; unclear D gene. The sample was PBMCs or T cells enriched from blood (not recorded which). The CDR3 DNA reads as TGTGCCAGCAGCCCCACGCCCGGGTACGACTATGGCTACACCTTC. It codes for CASSPTPGYDYGYTF.